This record concerns one T cell receptor beta chain sequence. Its antigen is unidentified. This sample stems from a study of shared clonotypes between healthy human individuals. Study-wide context: Sampling drew on donors who were two women and three men aged 18 to 49. Regarding the study as a whole: Sample collection involved blood only; tissue repertoires are likely different.

Assay execution took place at the deep level. Using immunoSEQ multiplex PCR, the repertoire was profiled, and TCRdb retains in-frame clones only, with some absent. The table has about 750,000 clones, almost 95% seen once. Naivety among CD8 cells was defined by CD45RO negativity and positive CCR7 selection, thereby excluding terminally differentiated effector memory CD45RA+ cells. The sample comprised naive CD8+ T cells sorted from blood. This sequence originates from a man aged 25 to 40 in good health.

The DNA for the CDR3 is TGTGCCAGCAGTGAGCCACAGGGAAGGGGCACTGAAGCTTTCTTT. Translation gives CASSEPQGRGTEAFF. The chain is built from TRBV2 and TRBJ1-1; possible D gene TRBD1, 6 bases. Germline V gene data show CDR1 as SNHLY and CDR2 as FYNNEI. This CDR3 comprises 15 residues. Deletions cut 3 bases from V and 4 bases from J, with 15 bases between.